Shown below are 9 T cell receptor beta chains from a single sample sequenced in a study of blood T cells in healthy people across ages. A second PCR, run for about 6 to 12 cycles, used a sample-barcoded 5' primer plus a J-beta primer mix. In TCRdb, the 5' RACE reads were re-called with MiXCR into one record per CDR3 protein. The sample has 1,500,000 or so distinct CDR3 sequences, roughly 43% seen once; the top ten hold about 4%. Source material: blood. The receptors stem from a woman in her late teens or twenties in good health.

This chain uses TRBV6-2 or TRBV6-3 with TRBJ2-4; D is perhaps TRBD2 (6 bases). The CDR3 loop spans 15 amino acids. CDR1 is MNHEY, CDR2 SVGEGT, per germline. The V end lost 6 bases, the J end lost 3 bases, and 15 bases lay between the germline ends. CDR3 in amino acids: CASSHGSYGKNIQYF. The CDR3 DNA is TGTGCCAGCAGCCACGGGAGTTATGGCAAAAACATTCAGTACTTC.

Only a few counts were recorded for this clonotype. CDR3 in amino acids: CASSKRLAGYQETQYF. The CDR3 DNA reads TGTGCCAGCAGTAAGCGACTAGCGGGGTATCAAGAGACCCAGTACTTC. V is TRBV6-6 and J is TRBJ2-5, with TRBD2 matching 11 bases. Germline V gives CDR1 MNHNY, CDR2 SVGAGI (reference sequence). The CDR3 is 16 amino acids. The trim removed 5 bases at V and 2 bases at J, leaving 7 bases unmatched.

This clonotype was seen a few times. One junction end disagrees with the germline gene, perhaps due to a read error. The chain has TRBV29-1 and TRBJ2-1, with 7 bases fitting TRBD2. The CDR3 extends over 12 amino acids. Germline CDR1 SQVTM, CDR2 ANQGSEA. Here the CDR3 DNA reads TGCAGCGTGGAAGCGGGGAACAATGAGCAGTTCTTC. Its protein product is CSVEAGNNEQFF.

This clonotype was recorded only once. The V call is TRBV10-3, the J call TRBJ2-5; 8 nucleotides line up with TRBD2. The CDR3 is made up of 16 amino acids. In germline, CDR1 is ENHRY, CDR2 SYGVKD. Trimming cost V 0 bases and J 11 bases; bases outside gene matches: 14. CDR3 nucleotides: TGTGCCATCAGTGAGTCGTGGACTAGCCTCTCCAATGAGCAGTACTTC. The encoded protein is CAISESWTSLSNEQYF.

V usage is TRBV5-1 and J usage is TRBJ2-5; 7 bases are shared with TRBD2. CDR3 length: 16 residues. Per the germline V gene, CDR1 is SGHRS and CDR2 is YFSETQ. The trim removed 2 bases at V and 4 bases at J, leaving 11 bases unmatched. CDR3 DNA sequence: TGCGCCAGCAGCTTAAGACTAGCAGGATACGGAGAGACCCAGTACTTC. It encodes CASSLRLAGYGETQYF.

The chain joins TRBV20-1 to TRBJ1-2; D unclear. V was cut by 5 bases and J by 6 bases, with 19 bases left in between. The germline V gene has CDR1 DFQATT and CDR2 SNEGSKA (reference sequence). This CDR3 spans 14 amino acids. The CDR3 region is CSALDPKVGDGYTF. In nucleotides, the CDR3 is TGCAGTGCTCTTGACCCAAAGGTGGGCGATGGCTACACCTTC.

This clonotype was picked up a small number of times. The CDR3, as DNA: TGCGCCAGCAGCTTGCGAGGGGATGGCTTGGAGACCCAGTACTTC. Translated: CASSLRGDGLETQYF. This rearrangement joins TRBV5-1 to TRBJ2-5; TRBD1 or TRBD2 may be the D gene (5 bases each). The germline V and J ends were trimmed by 1 base and 5 bases, with 15 bases remaining between them. In germline, CDR1 is SGHRS, CDR2 YFSETQ. There are 15 residues in the CDR3.

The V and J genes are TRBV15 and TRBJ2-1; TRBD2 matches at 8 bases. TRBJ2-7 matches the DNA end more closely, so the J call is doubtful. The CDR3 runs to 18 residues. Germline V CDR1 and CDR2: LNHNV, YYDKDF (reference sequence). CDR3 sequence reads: CATRGGLDDIISYNEQYF. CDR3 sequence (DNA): TGTGCCACCAGGGGGGGACTAGATGATATCATCTCCTACAATGAGCAGTACTTC.

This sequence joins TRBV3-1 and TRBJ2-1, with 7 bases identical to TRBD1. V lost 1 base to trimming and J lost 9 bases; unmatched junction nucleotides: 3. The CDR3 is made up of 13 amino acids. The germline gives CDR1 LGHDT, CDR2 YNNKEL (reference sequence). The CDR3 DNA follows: TGTGCCAGCAGCCAAGTAACAGGGGCTGAGCAGTTCTTC. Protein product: CASSQVTGAEQFF.